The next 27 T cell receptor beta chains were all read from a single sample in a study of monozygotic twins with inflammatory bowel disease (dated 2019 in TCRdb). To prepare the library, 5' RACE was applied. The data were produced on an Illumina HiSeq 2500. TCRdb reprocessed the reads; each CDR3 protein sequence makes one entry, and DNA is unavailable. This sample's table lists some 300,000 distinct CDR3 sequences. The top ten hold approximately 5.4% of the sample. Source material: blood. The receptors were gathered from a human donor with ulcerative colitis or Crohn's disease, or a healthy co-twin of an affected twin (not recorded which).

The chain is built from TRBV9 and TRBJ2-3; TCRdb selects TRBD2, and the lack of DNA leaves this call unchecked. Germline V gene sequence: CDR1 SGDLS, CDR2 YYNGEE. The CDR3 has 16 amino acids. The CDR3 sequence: CASSVTSGGAGDTQYF. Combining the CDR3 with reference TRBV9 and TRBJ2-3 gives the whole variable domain DSGVTQTPKHLITATGQRVTLRCSPRSGDLSVYWYQQSLDQGLQFLIQYYNGEERAKGNILERFSAQQFPDLHSELNLSSLELGDSALYFCASSVTSGGAGDTQYFGPGTRLTVL.

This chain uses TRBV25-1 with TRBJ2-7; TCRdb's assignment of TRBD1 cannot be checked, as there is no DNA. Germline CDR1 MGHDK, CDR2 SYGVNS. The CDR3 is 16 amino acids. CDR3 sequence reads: CASSEYIGTASYEQYF.

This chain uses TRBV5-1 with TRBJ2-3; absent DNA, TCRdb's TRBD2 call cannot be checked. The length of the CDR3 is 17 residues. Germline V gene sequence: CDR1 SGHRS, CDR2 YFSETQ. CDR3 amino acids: CASSLAGTSGRTDTQYF. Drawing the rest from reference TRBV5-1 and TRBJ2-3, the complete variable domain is KAGVTQTPRYLIKTRGQQVTLSCSPISGHRSVSWYQQTPGQGLQFLFEYFSETQRNKGNFPGRFSGRQFSNSRSEMNVSTLELGDSALYLCASSLAGTSGRTDTQYFGPGTRLTVL.

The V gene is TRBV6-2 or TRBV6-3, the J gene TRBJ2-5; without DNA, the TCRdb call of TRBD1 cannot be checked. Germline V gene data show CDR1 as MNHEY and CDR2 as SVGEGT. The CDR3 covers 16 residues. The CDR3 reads CASPTVLRSPKETQYF.

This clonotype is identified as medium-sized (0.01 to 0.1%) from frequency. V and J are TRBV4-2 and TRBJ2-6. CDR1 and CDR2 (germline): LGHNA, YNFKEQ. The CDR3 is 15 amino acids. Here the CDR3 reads CASSQDNSGANVLTF.

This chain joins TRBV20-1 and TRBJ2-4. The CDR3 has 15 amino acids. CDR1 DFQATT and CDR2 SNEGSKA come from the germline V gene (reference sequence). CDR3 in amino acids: CSAIGLRLAKNIQYF.

CDR3: CASTDRTGLNQPQHF. V is TRBV6-2 or TRBV6-3 and J is TRBJ1-5; TCRdb's D call of TRBD1 is untestable without DNA. CDR1 is MNHEY and CDR2 is SVGEGT in the germline V gene. This CDR3 has 15 residues.

The CDR3 loop is CASSLMSGAGIYEQYF. This chain uses TRBV7-2 with TRBJ2-7; TCRdb outputs TRBD1, but without DNA this stays unchecked. This CDR3 comprises 16 residues. Germline CDR1 and CDR2: SGHTA and FQGNSA.

The CDR3 sequence: CASSLSVGQGAYEQYF. The V gene is TRBV27, the J gene TRBJ2-7; TCRdb picks TRBD1, but there is no DNA to check that call. Germline CDR1 reads MNHEY; CDR2 reads SMNVEV (reference sequence). The CDR3 length is 16 residues.

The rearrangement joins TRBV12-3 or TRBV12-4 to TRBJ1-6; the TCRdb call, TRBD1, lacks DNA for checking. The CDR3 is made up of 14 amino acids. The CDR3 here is CASGLGTGQSPLHF.

The chain's CDR3 is CASMAGVGSYEQYF. The chain employs TRBV27 and TRBJ2-7; lacking DNA, the TRBD1 call made by TCRdb goes unchecked. This CDR3 is built from 14 residues. Looked up from germline, CDR1 is MNHEY and CDR2 is SMNVEV (reference sequence).

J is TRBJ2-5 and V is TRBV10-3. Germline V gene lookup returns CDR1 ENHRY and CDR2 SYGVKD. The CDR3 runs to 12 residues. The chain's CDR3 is CAISSLGETQYF.

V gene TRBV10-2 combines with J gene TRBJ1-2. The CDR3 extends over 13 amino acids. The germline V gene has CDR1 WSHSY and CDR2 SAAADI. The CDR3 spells CASSDYYGNGYTF.

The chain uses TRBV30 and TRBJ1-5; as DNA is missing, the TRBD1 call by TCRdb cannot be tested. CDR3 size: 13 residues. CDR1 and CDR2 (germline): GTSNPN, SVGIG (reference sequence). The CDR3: CAWSARQLQPQHF.

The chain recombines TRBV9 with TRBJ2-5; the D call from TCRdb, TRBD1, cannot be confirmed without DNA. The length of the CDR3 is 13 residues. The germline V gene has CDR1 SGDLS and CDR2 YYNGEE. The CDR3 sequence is CASSDDREETQYF.

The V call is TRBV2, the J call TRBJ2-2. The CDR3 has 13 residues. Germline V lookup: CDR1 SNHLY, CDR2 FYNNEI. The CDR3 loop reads CASRNLGPGELFF. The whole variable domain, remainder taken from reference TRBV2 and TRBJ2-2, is EPEVTQTPSHQVTQMGQEVILRCVPISNHLYFYWYRQILGQKVEFLVSFYNNEISEKSEIFDDQFSVERPDGSNFTLKIRSTKLEDSAMYFCASRNLGPGELFFGEGSRLTVL.

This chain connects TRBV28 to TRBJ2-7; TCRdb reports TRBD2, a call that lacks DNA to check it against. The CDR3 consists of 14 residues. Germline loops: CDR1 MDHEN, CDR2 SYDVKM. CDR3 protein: CASSFAGGPGEQYF.

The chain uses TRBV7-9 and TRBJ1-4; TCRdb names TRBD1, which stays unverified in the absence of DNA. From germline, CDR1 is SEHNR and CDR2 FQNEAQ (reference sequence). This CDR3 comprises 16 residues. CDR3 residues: CASTNRQGPTNEKLFF.

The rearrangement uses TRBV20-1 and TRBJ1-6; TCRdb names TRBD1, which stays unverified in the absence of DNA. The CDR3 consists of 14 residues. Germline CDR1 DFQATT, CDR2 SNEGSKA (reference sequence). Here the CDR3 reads CSASVWQGDSPLHF.

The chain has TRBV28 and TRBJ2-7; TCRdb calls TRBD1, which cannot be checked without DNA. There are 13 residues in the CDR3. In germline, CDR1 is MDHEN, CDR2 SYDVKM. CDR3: CASKGTAHYEQYF.

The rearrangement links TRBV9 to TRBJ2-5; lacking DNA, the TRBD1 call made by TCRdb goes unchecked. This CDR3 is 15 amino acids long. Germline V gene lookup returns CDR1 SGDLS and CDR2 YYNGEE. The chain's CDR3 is CASSVDRGRAETQYF.

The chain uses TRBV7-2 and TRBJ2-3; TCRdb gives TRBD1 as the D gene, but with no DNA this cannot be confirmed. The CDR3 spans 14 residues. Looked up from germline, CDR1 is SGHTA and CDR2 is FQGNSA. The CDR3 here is CASSPGTGTDTQYF.

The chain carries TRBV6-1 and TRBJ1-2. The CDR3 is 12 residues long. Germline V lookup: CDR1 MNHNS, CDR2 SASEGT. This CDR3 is CASSESAYGYTF.

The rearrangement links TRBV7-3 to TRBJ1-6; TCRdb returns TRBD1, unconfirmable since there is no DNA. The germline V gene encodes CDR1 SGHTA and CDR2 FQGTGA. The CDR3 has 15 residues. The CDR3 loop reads CASSLGTGDNSPLHF.

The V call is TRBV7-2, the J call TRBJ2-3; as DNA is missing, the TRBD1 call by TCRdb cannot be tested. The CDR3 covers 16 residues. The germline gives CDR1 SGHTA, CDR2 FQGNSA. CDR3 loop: CASSFRSGGLSDTQYF.

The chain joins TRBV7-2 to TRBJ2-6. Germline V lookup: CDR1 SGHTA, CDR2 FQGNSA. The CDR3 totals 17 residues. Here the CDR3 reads CASSLAFLASGANVLTF.

CDR3 sequence reads: CASSVEGGPSYNEQFF. The chain combines TRBV9 with TRBJ2-1; the D gene TCRdb calls, TRBD1, cannot be checked with no DNA. The CDR3 sequence is 16 residues long. Per germline, CDR1 SGDLS and CDR2 YYNGEE.